This T cell receptor (beta chain) was sequenced during a study of shared clonotypes between healthy human individuals. This clone showed up just once. The table came from immunoSEQ multiplex PCR; TCRdb's copy has only in-frame clones and leaves some out. The sample carries approximately 240,000 clones, about 69% recorded once. The TCR was taken from a man in his thirties or forties in good health. The sequenced material came from memory CD4+ T cells sorted from blood. Subset reported: CD45RA-negative fraction.

CDR3 amino acids: CASSLAGGLEQYF. CDR3 sequence (DNA): TGTGCCAGCTCATTGGCGGGAGGGCTTGAGCAGTACTTC. The V gene is TRBV18, the J gene TRBJ2-7; 9 bases are a match to TRBD2. Germline values: CDR1 KGHSH, CDR2 LQKENI. V shed 5 bases, J shed 7 bases, and the junction held 6 bases outside the gene matches. The CDR3 is 13 amino acids. The full variable domain, completed using reference TRBV18 and TRBJ2-7, is NAGVMQNPRHLVRRRGQEARLRCSPMKGHSHVYWYRQLPEEGLKFMVYLQKENIIDESGMPKERFSAEFPKEGPSILRIQQVVRGDSAAYFCASSLAGGLEQYFGPGTRLTVT.